Each of the 13 T cell receptor beta chains below was sequenced from the same sample in a study of blood T cell repertoires in COVID-19. Libraries were prepared by immunoSEQ multiplex PCR; TCRdb keeps only in-frame clonotypes and omits some of them. The sample lists a few hundred thousand clones; around 86% were seen once. Specimen: peripheral blood. The receptors derive from a man aged 25-45 years who had recovered from COVID-19.

The chain joins TRBV5-1 to TRBJ2-7, with TRBD1 matching over 7 bases. This CDR3 has 14 amino acids. V was pared by 6 bases and J by 0 bases, with 6 bases of the junction left unmatched. From germline, CDR1 is SGHRS and CDR2 YFSETQ. The CDR3 region is CASTDRTRSYEQYF. The CDR3 bases are TGCGCCAGCACGGACAGGACCCGCTCCTACGAGCAGTACTTC.

The chain has TRBV18 and TRBJ2-2, with D perhaps TRBD1 (5 bases). From germline, CDR1 is KGHSH and CDR2 LQKENI. Trimming cost V 2 bases and J 6 bases, with 16 bases left between them. This CDR3 comprises 16 residues. CDR3 coding DNA: TGTGCCAGCTCACCAATCTCAAGGGGCTCGGCCGGGGAGCTGTTTTTT. It codes for CASSPISRGSAGELFF.

V is TRBV9 and J is TRBJ2-3; 8 nucleotides match TRBD2. With 7 bases clipped from V and 4 bases from J, the junction kept 14 bases outside the gene matches. This CDR3 region has 16 residues. Germline loops: CDR1 SGDLS, CDR2 YYNGEE. The CDR3 DNA sequence: TGTGCCAGCGGGCGGGGGGCCGGTAGTTCTTCAGATACGCAGTATTTT. Protein product: CASGRGAGSSSDTQYF.

The rearrangement joins TRBV12-3 or TRBV12-4 to TRBJ1-2; 7 nucleotides match TRBD1. The CDR3 consists of 13 residues. The ends lost 3 bases at V and 3 bases at J; junction bases unmatched: 1. CDR3 sequence reads: CASSLQGDYGYTF. The CDR3 DNA reads TGTGCCAGCAGTTTGCAGGGGGACTATGGCTACACCTTC.

The chain links TRBV4-2 to TRBJ2-1; 8 bases line up with TRBD2. Looked up from germline, CDR1 is LGHNA and CDR2 is YNFKEQ. The CDR3 covers 16 residues. Trimming took 1 base from V and 5 from J; bases not matched to a gene: 7. CDR3 in amino acids: CASSQAPGGGHNEQFF. CDR3 DNA: TGTGCCAGCAGCCAAGCCCCCGGCGGGGGGCACAATGAGCAGTTCTTC.

The chain links TRBV5-4 to TRBJ2-7, with 8 positions matching TRBD1. Trimming took 4 bases from V and 1 from J; bases not matched to a gene: 13. The CDR3 extends over 17 amino acids. Germline V lookup: CDR1 SGHNT, CDR2 YYREEE (reference sequence). The DNA of the CDR3 is TGTGCCAGCAGCCCGGGGCCTACTAGACAGGGGTCCTACGAGCAGTACTTC. Its translation: CASSPGPTRQGSYEQYF.

The chain has TRBV12-1 and TRBJ2-1; no check of the table's D call, TRBD2, against the DNA was made. TRBV12-1 is a known pseudogene. The CDR3 runs 16 residues. CDR3 loop: CASSWGGLSSYNEQFF. In DNA, the CDR3 is TGTGCCAGCAGCTGGGGGGGCTTGAGCTCCTACAATGAGCAGTTCTTC.

Worth noting for this clone: The sample carries other DNA sequences with the same CDR3. J is TRBJ1-2 and V is TRBV7-9; D not certain. The CDR3 spans 14 residues. Germline assignment: CDR1 SEHNR and CDR2 FQNEAQ (reference sequence). Trimming took 1 base from V and 2 from J, leaving 8 bases between them. The chain's CDR3 is CASSLGQSNYGYTF. The CDR3 region has the DNA TGTGCCAGCAGCTTAGGGCAGTCCAACTATGGCTACACCTTC. Combining the CDR3 with reference TRBV7-9 and TRBJ1-2 gives the whole variable domain DTGVSQNPRHKITKRGQNVTFRCDPISEHNRLYWYRQTLGQGPEFLTYFQNEAQLEKSRLLSDRFSAERPKGSFSTLEIQRTEQGDSAMYLCASSLGQSNYGYTFGSGTRLTVV.

There are a few counts of this clone. The V call is TRBV4-3, the J call TRBJ2-1; 7 bases map to TRBD2. The CDR3 is 15 amino acids. Germline CDR1 reads LGHNA; CDR2 reads YSLEER. Trimming cost V 4 bases and J 7 bases; bases outside gene matches: 10. This chain's CDR3 is CASSPGLSRRNEQFF. The CDR3 region has the DNA TGCGCCAGCAGCCCGGGACTATCCAGAAGGAATGAGCAGTTCTTC.

The chain carries TRBV5-1 and TRBJ1-1; 7 positions match TRBD1. With V trimmed by 3 bases and J by 3 bases, 11 bases remained unmatched. This CDR3 region has 16 residues. In germline, CDR1 is SGHRS, CDR2 YFSETQ. The CDR3 loop reads CASSYGQEQVDTEAFF. The CDR3 bases are TGCGCCAGCAGCTACGGACAGGAACAGGTGGACACTGAAGCTTTCTTT.

This rearrangement joins TRBV20-1 to TRBJ2-5, with 7 bases aligning to TRBD1. CDR3 length: 15 residues. V shed 3 bases and J 0 bases; nucleotides not matched to a gene: 7. Germline V gene sequence: CDR1 DFQATT, CDR2 SNEGSKA (reference sequence). Here the CDR3 DNA reads TGCAGTGCTAGTCCCCCGACAGGGTACCAAGAGACCCAGTACTTC. Encoded protein: CSASPPTGYQETQYF.

The rearrangement links TRBV15 to TRBJ2-3, with TRBD2 identical over 9 bases. The germline CDR1 and CDR2 sequences are LNHNV and YYDKDF (reference sequence). This CDR3 has 16 residues. Trimming at V came to 5 bases and at J to 2 bases, leaving 8 bases not matched to a gene. CDR3 loop: CATSVRLAGNTDTQYF. The DNA of the CDR3 is TGTGCCACCAGCGTTCGGCTAGCGGGGAACACAGATACGCAGTATTTT.

The chain combines TRBV27 with TRBJ1-2, with D possibly TRBD1 on 5 matching bases. Germline V lookup: CDR1 MNHEY, CDR2 SMNVEV (reference sequence). Trimming removed 6 bases at V and 3 bases at J, with 26 bases between. The CDR3 is 18 amino acids. CDR3 sequence: CASSTFGIGSGRDYGYTF. The DNA of the CDR3 is TGTGCCAGCAGCACTTTTGGGATAGGGTCAGGGAGGGACTATGGCTACACCTTC.